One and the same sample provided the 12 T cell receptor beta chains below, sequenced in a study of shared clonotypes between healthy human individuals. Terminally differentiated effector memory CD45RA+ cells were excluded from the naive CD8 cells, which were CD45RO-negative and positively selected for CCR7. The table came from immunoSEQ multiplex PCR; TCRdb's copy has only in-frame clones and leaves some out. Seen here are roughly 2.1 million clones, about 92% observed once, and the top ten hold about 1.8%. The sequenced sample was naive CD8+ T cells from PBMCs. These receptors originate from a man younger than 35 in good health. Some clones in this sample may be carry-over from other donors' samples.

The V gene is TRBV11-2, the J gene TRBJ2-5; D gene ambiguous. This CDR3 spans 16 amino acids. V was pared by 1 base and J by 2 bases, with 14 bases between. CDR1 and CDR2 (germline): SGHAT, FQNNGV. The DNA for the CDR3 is TGTGCCAGCAGCTTAGGTTTATGGCGGCAGCAAGAGACCCAGTACTTC. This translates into CASSLGLWRQQETQYF. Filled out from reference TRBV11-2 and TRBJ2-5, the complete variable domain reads EAGVAQSPRYKIIEKRQSVAFWCNPISGHATLYWYQQILGQGPKLLIQFQNNGVVDDSQLPKDRFSAERLKGVDSTLKIQPAKLEDSAVYLCASSLGLWRQQETQYFGPGTRLLVL.

The CDR3, as DNA: TGTGCCAGCAGCTTGGGGGCAGCGGGAGGGGTCGGGGAGCTGTTTTTT. It specifies CASSLGAAGGVGELFF. This chain connects TRBV5-4 to TRBJ2-2; TRBD2 matches 10 bases. CDR1 and CDR2 from the germline V gene are SGHNT and YYREEE (reference sequence). The CDR3 is 16 amino acids. V lost 0 bases, J lost 7 bases, and 6 bases stayed unmatched. Combining the CDR3 with reference TRBV5-4 and TRBJ2-2 gives the whole variable domain ETGVTQSPTHLIKTRGQQVTLRCSSQSGHNTVSWYQQALGQGPQFIFQYYREEENGRGNFPPRFSGLQFPNYSSELNVNALELDDSALYLCASSLGAAGGVGELFFGEGSRLTVL.

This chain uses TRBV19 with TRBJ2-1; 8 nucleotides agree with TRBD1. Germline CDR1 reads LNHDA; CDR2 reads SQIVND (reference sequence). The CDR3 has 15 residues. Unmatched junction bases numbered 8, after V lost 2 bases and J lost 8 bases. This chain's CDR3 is CASSIRGRGLDEQFF. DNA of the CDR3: TGTGCCAGTAGTATAAGGGGCAGGGGGCTCGATGAGCAGTTCTTC.

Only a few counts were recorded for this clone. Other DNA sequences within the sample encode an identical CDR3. The CDR3 loop is CASSSDRGRTEAFF. The CDR3 region has the DNA TGTGCCAGCAGTTCGGACAGGGGCAGAACTGAAGCTTTCTTT. The rearrangement links TRBV28 to TRBJ1-1, with 9 bases identical to TRBD1. V lost 4 bases, J lost 5 bases, and 5 bases stayed unmatched. The germline V gene has CDR1 MDHEN and CDR2 SYDVKM. This CDR3 spans 14 amino acids. Based on the CDR3 plus reference TRBV28 and TRBJ1-1, the full variable domain is DVKVTQSSRYLVKRTGEKVFLECVQDMDHENMFWYRQDPGLGLRLIYFSYDVKMKEKGDIPEGYSVSREKKERFSLILESASTNQTSMYLCASSSDRGRTEAFFGQGTRLTVV.

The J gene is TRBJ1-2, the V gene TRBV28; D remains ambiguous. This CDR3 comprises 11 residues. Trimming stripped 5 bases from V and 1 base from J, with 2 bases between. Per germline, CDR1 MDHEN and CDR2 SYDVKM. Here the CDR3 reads CASSHNYGYTF. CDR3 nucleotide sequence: TGTGCCAGCAGTCATAACTATGGCTACACCTTC.

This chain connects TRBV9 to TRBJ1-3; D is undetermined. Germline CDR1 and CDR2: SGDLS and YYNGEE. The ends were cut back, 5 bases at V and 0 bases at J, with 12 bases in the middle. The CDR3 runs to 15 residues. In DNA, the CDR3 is TGTGCCAGCAGTCCCACCCCAGGCTCTGGAAACACCATATATTTT. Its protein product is CASSPTPGSGNTIYF.

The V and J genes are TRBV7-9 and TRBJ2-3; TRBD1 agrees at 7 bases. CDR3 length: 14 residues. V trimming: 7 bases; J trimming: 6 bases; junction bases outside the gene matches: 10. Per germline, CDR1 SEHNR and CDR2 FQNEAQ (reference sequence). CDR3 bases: TGTGCCAGCACATCACAGGGGCTCAAGGATACGCAGTATTTT. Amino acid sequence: CASTSQGLKDTQYF.

CDR3 sequence (DNA): TGTGCCAGCAGGGAGGGACAGCTGGCTTTCTTT. Translating it yields CASREGQLAFF. The V and J genes are TRBV2 and TRBJ1-1, with TRBD1 matching over 7 bases. With 6 bases clipped from V and 11 bases from J, the junction kept 6 bases outside the gene matches. The CDR3 totals 11 residues. Looked up from germline, CDR1 is SNHLY and CDR2 is FYNNEI.

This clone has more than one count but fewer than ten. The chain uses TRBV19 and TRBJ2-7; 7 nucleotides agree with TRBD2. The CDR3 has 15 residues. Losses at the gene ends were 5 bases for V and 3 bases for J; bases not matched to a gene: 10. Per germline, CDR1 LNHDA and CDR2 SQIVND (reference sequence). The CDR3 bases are TGTGCCAGTAGTGTTTTCGGCGGGAGTAGCTACGAGCAGTACTTC. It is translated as CASSVFGGSSYEQYF.

CDR3: CASRLGAVGNQPQHF. The CDR3 bases are TGTGCCAGCAGGCTCGGCGCCGTCGGCAATCAGCCCCAGCATTTT. This sequence joins TRBV27 and TRBJ1-5; D unclear. V dropped 6 bases and J dropped 2 bases, with 14 bases sitting between them. Germline lookup yields CDR1 MNHEY and CDR2 SMNVEV (reference sequence). The CDR3 totals 15 residues.

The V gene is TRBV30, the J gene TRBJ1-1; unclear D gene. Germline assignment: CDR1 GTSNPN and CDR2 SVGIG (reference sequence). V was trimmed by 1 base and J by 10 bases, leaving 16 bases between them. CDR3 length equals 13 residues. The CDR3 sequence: CAWSDRTSLGAFF. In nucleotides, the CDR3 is TGTGCCTGGAGTGATCGCACCAGCCTCGGAGCTTTCTTT.

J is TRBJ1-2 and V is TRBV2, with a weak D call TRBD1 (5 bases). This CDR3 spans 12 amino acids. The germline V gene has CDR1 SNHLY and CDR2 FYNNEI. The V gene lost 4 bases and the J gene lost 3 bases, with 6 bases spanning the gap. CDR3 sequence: CASSGGDYGYTF. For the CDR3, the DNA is TGTGCCAGCAGTGGGGGGGACTATGGCTACACCTTC.